The clone carrying this T cell receptor beta chain was observed once. This entry belongs to a study of blood T cell repertoires in COVID-19. The CDR3 loop spans 14 amino acids. Germline-derived CDR1 and CDR2 are MNHEY and SVGEGT. The V end lost 6 bases, the J end lost 2 bases, and 11 bases lay between the germline ends. In the source study's methods: Counts of nucleated cells, estimated from reference gene primer amplification, were obtained. TCRdb's table, derived via immunoSEQ multiplex PCR, lists solely in-frame clones and lacks some. V, J and clone size reflect that table, while D and trimming were determined from the DNA. The table includes 300,000 to 400,000 clones, 85% to 90% detected once. The cohort comprised adults aged 18 to 89 years residing in 20 to 30 US areas. Participants had their cohort set by participant-reported clinical history.

V usage is TRBV6-2 or TRBV6-3 and J usage is TRBJ1-3; no definite D call. The sample taken for sequencing was PBMCs or T cells enriched from blood (not recorded which). This TCR came from a young woman who had recovered from COVID-19. DNA of the CDR3: TGTGCCAGCAGCCTGTCCGGGACTGGAAACACCATATATTTT. Its translation is CASSLSGTGNTIYF.